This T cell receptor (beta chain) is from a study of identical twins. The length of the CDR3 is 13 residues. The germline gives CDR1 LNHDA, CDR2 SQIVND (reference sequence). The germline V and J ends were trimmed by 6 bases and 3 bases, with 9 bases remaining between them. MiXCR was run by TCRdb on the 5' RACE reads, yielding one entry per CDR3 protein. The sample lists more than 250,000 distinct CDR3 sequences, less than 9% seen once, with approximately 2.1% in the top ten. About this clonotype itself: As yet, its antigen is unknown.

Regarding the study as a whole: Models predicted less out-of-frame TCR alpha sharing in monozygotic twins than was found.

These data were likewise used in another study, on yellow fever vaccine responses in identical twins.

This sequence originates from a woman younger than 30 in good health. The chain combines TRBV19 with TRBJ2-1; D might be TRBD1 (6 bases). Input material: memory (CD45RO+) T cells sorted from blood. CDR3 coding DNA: TGTGCCAGTAGGGGCAGGGGCTACAATGAGCAGTTCTTC. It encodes CASRGRGYNEQFF.